This T cell receptor (beta chain) was captured by sequencing in a study of blood T cell repertoires in COVID-19. The repertoire was sequenced with immunoSEQ multiplex PCR; TCRdb's copy has only in-frame clones and lacks some. The data show 75,000 to 100,000 clones, with 65% to 85% seen just once and about 29% held by the top ten. Germline values: CDR1 SGHTA, CDR2 FQGNSA. The CDR3 spans 17 residues. The junction had 11 bases not matched to a gene; V was cut back by 0 bases and J by 4 bases. The sequencing input was peripheral blood. This TCR was recovered from an elderly woman with acute or convalescent COVID-19. This chain joins TRBV7-2 and TRBJ1-2; 7 bases agree with TRBD1. This CDR3 is CASSLAGSGTAAYGYTF. Here the CDR3 DNA reads TGTGCCAGCAGCTTAGCGGGTTCCGGGACAGCGGCCTATGGCTACACCTTC.